The clone carrying this TCR beta chain came up a few times. As yet, its antigen is unknown. This sample is drawn from a study of vaccination and CD4 T cells after COVID-19. Study as a whole: Diagnosis preceded the drawing of post-COVID samples by a median 101 days (range 35 to 161). Overlapping spike peptides of SARS-CoV-2, HCoV-NL63, HCoV-OC43 and HCoV-229E were used, and cells were stimulated with them.

The Oncomine TCR Beta short-read assay was what sequenced the DNA obtained from cultured CD4+ T cells. Genomic DNA was drawn out of CD4+ T cells grown in culture. MiXCR, applied by TCRdb to the PCR reads, yields one record per CDR3 protein. The sample holds some 13,000 distinct CDR3 sequences; approximately 54% are singletons and the top ten take 18%. Germline V gene sequence: CDR1 WNHNN, CDR2 SYGVQD (reference sequence). The length of the CDR3 is 12 residues. V lost 8 bases and J lost 3; bases outside the gene matches: 2. Stated treatment: roughly 11-day PBMC culture with coronavirus spike peptide pools or control peptides (ViraFEST assay). Days 3 and 7 were when half the medium was replaced with fresh IL-2 medium.

This clonotype was obtained from a human donor who had recovered from COVID-19. The source material was CD4+ T cells from blood, cultured in vitro. This chain links TRBV10-1 with TRBJ2-7, with 9 bases fitting TRBD1. CDR3 amino acids: CASGQGSYEQYF. CDR3 DNA sequence: TGCGCCAGCGGACAGGGGAGCTACGAGCAGTACTTC.